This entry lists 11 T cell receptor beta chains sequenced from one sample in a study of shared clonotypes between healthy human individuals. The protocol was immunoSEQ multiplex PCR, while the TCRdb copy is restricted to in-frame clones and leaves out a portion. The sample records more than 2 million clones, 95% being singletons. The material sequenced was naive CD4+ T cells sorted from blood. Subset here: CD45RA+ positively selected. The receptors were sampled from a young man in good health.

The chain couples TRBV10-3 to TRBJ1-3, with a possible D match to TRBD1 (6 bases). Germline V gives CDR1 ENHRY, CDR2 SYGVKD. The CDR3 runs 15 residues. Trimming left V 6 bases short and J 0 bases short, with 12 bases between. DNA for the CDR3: TGTGCCATCAGCAGGACAGCGAGCTCTGGAAACACCATATATTTT. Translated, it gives CAISRTASSGNTIYF.

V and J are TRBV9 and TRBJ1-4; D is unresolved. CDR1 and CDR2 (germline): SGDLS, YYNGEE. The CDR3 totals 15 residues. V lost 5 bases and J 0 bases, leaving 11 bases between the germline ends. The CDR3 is CASRRDTSTNEKLFF. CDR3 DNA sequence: TGTGCCAGCAGGCGCGACACGTCAACTAATGAAAAACTGTTTTTT.

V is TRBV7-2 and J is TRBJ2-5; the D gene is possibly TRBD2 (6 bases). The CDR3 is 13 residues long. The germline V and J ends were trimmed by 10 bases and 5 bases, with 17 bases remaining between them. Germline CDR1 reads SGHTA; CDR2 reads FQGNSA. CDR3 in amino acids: CATKRERFETQYF. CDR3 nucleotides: TGTGCCACCAAACGGGAGAGGTTTGAGACCCAGTACTTC.

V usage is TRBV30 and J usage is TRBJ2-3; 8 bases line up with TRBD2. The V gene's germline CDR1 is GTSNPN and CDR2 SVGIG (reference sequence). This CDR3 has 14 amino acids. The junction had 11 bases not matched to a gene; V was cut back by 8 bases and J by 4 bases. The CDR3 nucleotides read TGTGCCGGCTCAGCGGGAGAGGCGCCAGATACGCAGTATTTT. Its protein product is CAGSAGEAPDTQYF.

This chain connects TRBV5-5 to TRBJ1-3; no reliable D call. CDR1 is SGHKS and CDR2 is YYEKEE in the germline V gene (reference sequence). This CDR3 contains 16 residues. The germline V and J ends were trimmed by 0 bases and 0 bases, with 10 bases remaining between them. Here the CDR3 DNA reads TGTGCCAGCAGCTTGGCCACGAGGGTCTCTGGAAACACCATATATTTT. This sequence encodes CASSLATRVSGNTIYF.

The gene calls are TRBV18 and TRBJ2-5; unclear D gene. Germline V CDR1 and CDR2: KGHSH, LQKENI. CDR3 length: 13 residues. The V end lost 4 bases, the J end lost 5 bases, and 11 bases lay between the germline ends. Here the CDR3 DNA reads TGTGCCAGCTCACGGGAACACGGGGAGACCCAGTACTTC. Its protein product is CASSREHGETQYF.

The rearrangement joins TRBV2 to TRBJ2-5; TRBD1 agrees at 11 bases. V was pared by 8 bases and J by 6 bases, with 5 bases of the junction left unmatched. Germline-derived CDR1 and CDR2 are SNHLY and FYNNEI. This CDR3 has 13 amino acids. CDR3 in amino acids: CASGQGAGKTQYF. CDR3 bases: TGTGCCAGCGGACAGGGGGCCGGGAAGACCCAGTACTTC.

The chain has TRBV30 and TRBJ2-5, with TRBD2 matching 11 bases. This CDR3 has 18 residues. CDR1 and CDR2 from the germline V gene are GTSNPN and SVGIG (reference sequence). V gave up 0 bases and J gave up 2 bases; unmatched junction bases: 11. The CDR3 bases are TGTGCCTGGAGTGTACGTAGGACTAGCGGGCCCATACAAGAGACCCAGTACTTC. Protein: CAWSVRRTSGPIQETQYF.

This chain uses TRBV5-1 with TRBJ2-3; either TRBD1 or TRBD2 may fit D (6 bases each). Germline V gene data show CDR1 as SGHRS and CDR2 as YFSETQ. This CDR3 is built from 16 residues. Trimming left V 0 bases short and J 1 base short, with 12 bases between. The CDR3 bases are TGCGCCAGCAGCTTGGGGCGGGACACCCGCACAGATACGCAGTATTTT. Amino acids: CASSLGRDTRTDTQYF.

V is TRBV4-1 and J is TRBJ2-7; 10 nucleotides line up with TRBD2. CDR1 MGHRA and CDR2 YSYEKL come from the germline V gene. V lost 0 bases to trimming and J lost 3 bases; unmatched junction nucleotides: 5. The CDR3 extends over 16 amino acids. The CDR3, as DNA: TGCGCCAGCAGCCAAGATCAACTAGCGGGAAACTACGAGCAGTACTTC. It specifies CASSQDQLAGNYEQYF.

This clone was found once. CDR3 loop: CASSVTSEWELFF. The DNA of the CDR3 is TGTGCCAGCTCCGTGACTAGCGAGTGGGAGCTGTTTTTT. The chain joins TRBV18 to TRBJ2-2, with 8 positions matching TRBD2. Per the germline V gene, CDR1 is KGHSH and CDR2 is LQKENI. With V trimmed by 6 bases and J by 9 bases, 6 bases remained unmatched. This CDR3 contains 13 residues.